This T cell receptor beta chain stems from a study of T cells in tuberculosis. Time point here: new active TB diagnosis, blood taken before or within 7 days of starting treatment. Unsorted cryopreserved PBMC were sequenced, averaging approximately 100,000 T cells per clinical donor. The trim removed 4 bases at V and 6 bases at J, leaving 10 bases unmatched. The CDR3 consists of 18 residues. Germline loops: CDR1 SGHRS, CDR2 YFSETQ. The table came from immunoSEQ multiplex PCR; TCRdb's copy has only in-frame clones and leaves some out. The table lists about 34,000 clones, 85% to 95% of them singletons. The material sequenced was PBMCs, taken at tuberculosis diagnosis. The sequence was obtained from an adult with tuberculosis. The gene calls are TRBV5-1 and TRBJ2-2, with 15 nucleotides matching TRBD2. CDR3 DNA: TGCGCCAGCAGCACTAAACCGGGACTAGCGGGGGGATCCGGGGAGCTGTTTTTT. Amino acid sequence: CASSTKPGLAGGSGELFF.